Following are 15 T cell receptor beta chains from one sample sequenced in a study of T cells in Graves' hyperthyroidism and ophthalmopathy (dated by TCRdb to about 2019). Library construction relied on multiplex PCR. This sample was sequenced with an Illumina HiSeq 2000. The TCR beta CDR3 regions were amplified from RNA transcripts. The TCR CDR3 was subjected to a first round of RT-PCR using the HTBI primer set and the Qiagen OneStep RT-PCR kit. Starting from the raw public reads, TCRdb applied fastp trimming at Q25, assembled clones with MiXCR and retained in-frame beta chains. Entries that share a CDR3 protein sequence are merged under the most common genes and DNA. For this sample the table gives approximately 400,000 distinct CDR3 sequences, of which 15% to 18% were detected only once. Jointly, the top ten make up roughly a quarter of the sample. Sequenced material: blood. The source is a woman aged 18-29 years with Graves' hyperthyroidism that later progressed to Graves' ophthalmopathy.

The chain recombines TRBV6-6 with TRBJ2-5; D possibly corresponds to TRBD2 (6 bases). The germline gives CDR1 MNHNY, CDR2 SVGAGI (reference sequence). This CDR3 region has 17 residues. Deletions cut 2 bases from V and 5 bases from J, with 21 bases between. The CDR3 sequence is CASSYPIPEEGRETQYF. CDR3 nucleotides: TGTGCCAGCAGTTACCCCATACCAGAGGAAGGGAGGGAGACCCAGTACTTC.

The CDR3 nucleotides are TGTGCCAGCAGTTCGGAATCAGGGAGGGAGCAGTACTTC. It codes for CASSSESGREQYF. This chain connects TRBV7-9 to TRBJ2-7, with a weak D call TRBD2 (6 bases). The germline CDR1 and CDR2 sequences are SEHNR and FQNEAQ (reference sequence). This CDR3 has 13 amino acids. V lost 6 bases to trimming and J lost 7 bases, with 16 bases between them.

This sequence joins TRBV7-6 and TRBJ1-1; no firm D call. The ends were cut back, 3 bases at V and 0 bases at J, with 11 bases in the middle. CDR3 length: 15 amino acids. CDR1 and CDR2 from the germline V gene are SGHVS and FNYEAQ. The chain's CDR3 is CASSFSTGMNTEAFF. CDR3 in DNA: TGTGCCAGCAGCTTCTCGACGGGCATGAACACTGAAGCTTTCTTT.

This clonotype showed up just a few times. V gene TRBV5-5 combines with J gene TRBJ1-5, with D possibly TRBD1 on 6 matching bases. The V gene's germline CDR1 is SGHKS and CDR2 YYEKEE (reference sequence). This CDR3 comprises 16 residues. Trimming left V 4 bases short and J 1 base short, with 15 bases between. CDR3 DNA: TGTGCCAGCAGCCGTGACAGGTTAATAAGCAATCAGCCCCAGCATTTT. Translated: CASSRDRLISNQPQHF.

V usage is TRBV4-3 and J usage is TRBJ2-7, with 10 bases fitting TRBD2. The CDR3 has 17 amino acids. The germline V gene encodes CDR1 LGHNA and CDR2 YSLEER. The ends lost 0 bases at V and 2 bases at J; junction bases unmatched: 7. CDR3: CASSQDWSSGRAYEQYF. CDR3 sequence (DNA): TGCGCCAGCAGCCAAGATTGGTCCAGCGGGAGGGCCTACGAGCAGTACTTC.

This clonotype came up a few times. The chain uses TRBV5-1 and TRBJ1-1; D gene unclear. Trimming removed 2 bases from V and 3 bases from J, with 8 bases in between. Germline CDR1 reads SGHRS; CDR2 reads YFSETQ. There are 13 residues in the CDR3. Written as DNA, the CDR3 is TGCGCCAGCAGCTTAGGAGAGTACACTGAAGCTTTCTTT. Encoded protein: CASSLGEYTEAFF.

This clonotype was counted at least ten times. This chain joins TRBV13 and TRBJ2-5, with TRBD2 identical over 14 bases. Germline V CDR1 and CDR2: PRHDT, FYEKMQ (reference sequence). CDR3 length: 16 amino acids. The V and J ends lost 4 bases and 2 bases, in that order; junction bases with no gene match: 3. The CDR3 loop is CASSWGLAGAQETQYF. The DNA of the CDR3 is TGTGCCAGCAGCTGGGGACTAGCGGGAGCGCAAGAGACCCAGTACTTC.

This clonotype was seen only a few times. The chain carries TRBV29-1 and TRBJ1-1, with TRBD1 identical over 9 bases. Germline CDR1 SQVTM, CDR2 ANQGSEA. V lost 7 bases to trimming and J lost 5 bases; unmatched junction nucleotides: 2. This CDR3 region has 11 residues. CDR3: CSGGTGTEAFF. The CDR3 nucleotides are TGCAGCGGGGGGACAGGGACTGAAGCTTTCTTT.

This clonotype has ten or more counts. This chain uses TRBV5-1 with TRBJ2-7; D unresolved. The CDR3 sequence is 16 residues long. The germline V and J ends were trimmed by 0 bases and 0 bases, with 13 bases remaining between them. The germline CDR1 and CDR2 sequences are SGHRS and YFSETQ. CDR3 DNA sequence: TGCGCCAGCAGCTTGGGGCCTTCTCGGAGCTCCTACGAGCAGTACTTC. Residues: CASSLGPSRSSYEQYF.

This clonotype was seen ten or more times. V is TRBV5-1 and J is TRBJ2-1; TRBD2 matches 12 bases. Germline loops: CDR1 SGHRS, CDR2 YFSETQ. The CDR3 covers 20 residues. Losses at the gene ends were 4 bases for V and 7 bases for J; bases not matched to a gene: 21. The CDR3 is CASSTWPGELGLAGRNEQFF. The CDR3 DNA reads as TGCGCCAGCAGCACATGGCCGGGGGAGTTAGGACTAGCGGGACGGAATGAGCAGTTCTTC.

This clonotype was detected a few times. This rearrangement joins TRBV5-1 to TRBJ2-7, with D uncertain. CDR3 size: 13 residues. The germline V gene has CDR1 SGHRS and CDR2 YFSETQ. V was pared by 0 bases and J by 6 bases, with 10 bases between. CDR3 region: CASSLGPGFEQYF. In nucleotides, the CDR3 is TGCGCCAGCAGCTTGGGACCAGGTTTCGAGCAGTACTTC.

This clonotype has at least ten counts. V usage is TRBV28 and J usage is TRBJ2-1, with D hard to call. Trimming took 3 bases from V and 2 from J, leaving 11 bases between them. This CDR3 has 15 amino acids. CDR1 and CDR2 (germline): MDHEN, SYDVKM. The CDR3 here is CASSFTRRAYNEQFF. Written as DNA, the CDR3 is TGTGCCAGCAGTTTTACCCGGAGAGCCTACAATGAGCAGTTCTTC.

This clonotype occurred many times. This chain uses TRBV7-9 with TRBJ1-5, with D perhaps matching TRBD1 (6 bases). The V gene's germline CDR1 is SEHNR and CDR2 FQNEAQ (reference sequence). The V gene lost 3 bases and the J gene lost 2 bases, with 17 bases spanning the gap. This CDR3 contains 17 residues. The CDR3 coding sequence is TGTGCCAGCAGCTTGGTTCGCTCGGGGGGCGGCAATCAGCCCCAGCATTTT. Translated: CASSLVRSGGGNQPQHF.

The CDR3 spells CSADLGGYTQYF. CDR3 sequence (DNA): TGCAGCGCTGATTTGGGGGGATATACGCAGTATTTT. This sequence joins TRBV29-1 and TRBJ2-3, with D possibly matching TRBD2 (6 bases). The CDR3 is made up of 12 amino acids. With 7 bases removed from V and 7 bases from J, the gap between germline ends came to 15 bases. Germline CDR1 SQVTM, CDR2 ANQGSEA.

A word on this clonotype: A read error is possible here, since a much larger clone lies one base away. The chain joins TRBV12-3 or TRBV12-4 to TRBJ1-1; D is unclear. The CDR3 runs 13 residues. The V and J ends lost 8 bases and 0 bases respectively, with 10 bases between them. The CDR3 coding sequence is TGTGCCAGCCTTCACCCCATGAACACTGAAGCTTTCTTT. Its translation: CASLHPMNTEAFF.